This T cell receptor (beta chain) is from a study of cytomegalovirus exposure and HLA in healthy donors. Study summary: Around 80 million unique TCRs from HLA-typed donors were held in an early data release. General study points: Testing in vitro showed a few CMV-associated chains specific for CMV antigens. Previous analysis showed most TCR beta V segments were productive about 87% or about 30% of the time.

Of note for this clone: The target antigen is unknown.

With 60 Vbeta and 13 Jbeta primers, the PCR was carried out. Authors' analysis steps: Some 10 million of the roughly 80 million unique TCR beta chains counted in a later analysis were shared. The method was immunoSEQ multiplex PCR; TCRdb's version includes in-frame clones alone and lacks a portion of them. Clone size and the V and J calls come from that table; the DNA yielded D and trimming. The repertoire holds 100,000 to 150,000 clones, with 60% to 80% as singletons. Germline CDR1 PRHDT, CDR2 FYEKMQ (reference sequence). This CDR3 has 15 amino acids. The ends were cut back, 5 bases at V and 4 bases at J, with 18 bases in the middle.

The J gene is TRBJ2-7, the V gene TRBV13, with D possibly matching TRBD1 (6 bases). The TCR originated in a woman aged 55-75 years in good health and CMV-seropositive. Sequencing used PBMCs. The CDR3 DNA reads as TGTGCCAGCAGCCCACCGACAGGTTTGGGGTACGAGCAGTACTTC. It specifies CASSPPTGLGYEQYF. The full variable domain, its missing parts supplied by reference TRBV13 and TRBJ2-7, is AAGVIQSPRHLIKEKRETATLKCYPIPRHDTVYWYQQGPGQDPQFLISFYEKMQSDKGSIPDRFSAQQFSDYHSELNMSSLELGDSALYFCASSPPTGLGYEQYFGPGTRLTVT.